This paragraph reports one T cell receptor beta chain. Its cognate antigen has yet to be identified. No much larger clone exists at a distance of one base, and base qualities are not known. These data are taken from a study of blood T cells in healthy people across ages (dated by TCRdb to between 2014 and 2017). Regarding the complete study: In model experiments, roughly one uniquely barcoded TCR beta cDNA molecule per two T cells was captured by template switching. The study measured age-related changes in TCR beta repertoire diversity using deep sequencing normalized with unique cDNA molecular identifiers. Donors were grouped into four age groups: young (average approximately 15 years), middle-aged (39), aged (around 60) and long-lived (82). To avoid experimental bias, donors of different ages were spread randomly across the sequencing lanes. For two donors (one aged 18 to 29 and one aged 80 or older), the study analyzed two additional independent replicas of 1 million unique cDNA reads from the same blood draw. What the authors observed across the whole study: Compared with the aged group, the long-lived group had more naive CD4+ T cells, fewer expanded clones and increased TCR diversity, a pattern suggesting age selection. Observed TCR beta diversity per million T cells fell roughly linearly with age, and a significant reduction was already apparent by age around 40. Bulk unsorted PBMC profiling prevented conclusive comparison of naive and antigen-experienced compartments. Estimates of total diversity based on one million sequenced T cells were considered lower bounds and underestimates. Donor CMV infection status was unknown, potentially confounding age-related changes in expanded clonotypes. There was a strong correlation between observed TCR beta diversity and the percentage of naive T cells measured by flow cytometry.

V is reduced by 4 bases and J by 4 bases, leaving a spacing of 13 bases between them. The CDR3 runs 14 residues from the cysteine to the phenylalanine. The retained sequence is limited to the CDR3, 42 bases, with the frame set at the first base. Taken from the germline V gene, the CDR1 and CDR2 loops are LGHNA and YSLEER. The roughly 39 donors, aged about 6 to 90 years, were systemically healthy Caucasian individuals from Russia. Each donor gave 8 to 10 milliliters of peripheral blood, collected into EDTA-treated Vacutainer tubes. PBMCs were isolated by Ficoll-Paque density-gradient centrifugation, with at least 7 million obtained per sample. Total RNA, at least 6 micrograms per sample, was extracted from PBMCs with Trizol reagent. The percentages of naive CD45RAhigh/CD27high T cells were determined by flow cytometry on a PBMC aliquot from every donor. Libraries were prepared through 5' RACE. Instrument on record: Illumina HiSeq 2500. A second about 7 to 12 cycle PCR used a sample-barcoded 5' primer and a J-beta primer mix. Each TCR beta cDNA molecule received a unique molecular identifier from a template-switch 5' adaptor carrying 12 random nucleotides. Each sample yielded at least 2.5 million CDR3-containing paired-end reads. First-strand cDNA was synthesized from all RNA with the Mint cDNA synthesis kit, primed by a TRBC-specific oligonucleotide. Following uracil-DNA glycosylase treatment, all cDNA underwent a first 18-cycle PCR with the universal primers M1SS and BC2_uni_R. As for how the authors treated the data: Each sample was normalized by randomly selecting 1 million high-quality reads, each carrying a distinct molecular identifier. Instead of being binned into consensus sequences, reads with shared molecular identifiers were discarded. CDR3 identification, clonotype clustering and error correction used MiTCR with a Q25 quality threshold and the strictest error-elimination algorithm. Lower-bound total TCR beta diversity was estimated with a nonparametric unseen species model using Euler transformation. The public reads were run again by TCRdb, first through fastp at Q25 and then through MiXCR, and only productive beta chains were kept. Here each entry gathers all rows of one CDR3 protein and keeps the most common genes and DNA. None of the V and J calls come from the authors' own analysis; TCRdb made them. Across this sample there are about 770,000 distinct CDR3 sequences, with approximately 44% seen only once. Under 20% of the sample is taken by the ten largest.

The clonotype originates from a man in his sixties in good health. Input material: blood. The rearrangement joined TRBV4-3 to TRBJ2-5; matching of 6 bases hints at TRBD2 as the D gene. The CDR3 amino acid sequence is: CASSPTQGGETQYF. The sequenced DNA is TGCGCCAGCAGCCCAACTCAGGGAGGAGAGACCCAGTACTTC.